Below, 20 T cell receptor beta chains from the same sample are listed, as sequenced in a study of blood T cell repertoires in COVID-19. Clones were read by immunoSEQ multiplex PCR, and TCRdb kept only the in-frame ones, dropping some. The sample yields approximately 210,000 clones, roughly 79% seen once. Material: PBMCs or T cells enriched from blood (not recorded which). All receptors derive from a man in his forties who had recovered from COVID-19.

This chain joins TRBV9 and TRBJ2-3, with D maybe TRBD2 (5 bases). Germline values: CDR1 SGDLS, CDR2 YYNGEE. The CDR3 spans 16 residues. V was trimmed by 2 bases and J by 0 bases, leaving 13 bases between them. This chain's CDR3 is CASSVSGDVSTDTQYF. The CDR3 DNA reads TGTGCCAGCAGCGTGAGCGGAGACGTTAGCACAGATACGCAGTATTTT.

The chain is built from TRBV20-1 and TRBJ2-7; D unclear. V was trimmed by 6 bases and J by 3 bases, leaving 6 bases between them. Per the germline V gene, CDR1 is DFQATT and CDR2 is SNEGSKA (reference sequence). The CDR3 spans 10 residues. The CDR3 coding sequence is TGCAGTGCAAGCCACTACGAGCAGTACTTC. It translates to CSASHYEQYF.

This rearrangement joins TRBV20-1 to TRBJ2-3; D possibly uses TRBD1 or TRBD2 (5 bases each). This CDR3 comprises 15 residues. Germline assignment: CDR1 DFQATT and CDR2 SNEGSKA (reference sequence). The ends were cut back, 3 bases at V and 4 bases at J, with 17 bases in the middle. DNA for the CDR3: TGCAGTGCTAGTGAGGGGCTGCAGGGCGCAGATACGCAGTATTTT. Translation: CSASEGLQGADTQYF.

The CDR3 sequence: CASSQDWTRQETQYF. Written as DNA, the CDR3 is TGTGCCAGCAGCCAAGATTGGACTCGCCAAGAGACCCAGTACTTC. The chain uses TRBV3-1 (or the pseudogene TRBV3-2) and TRBJ2-5; D is possibly TRBD2 (5 bases). Trimming pared 0 bases from V and 1 base from J, leaving 9 bases between. CDR3 size: 15 residues. Per the germline V gene, CDR1 is LGHDT and CDR2 is YNNKEL (reference sequence).

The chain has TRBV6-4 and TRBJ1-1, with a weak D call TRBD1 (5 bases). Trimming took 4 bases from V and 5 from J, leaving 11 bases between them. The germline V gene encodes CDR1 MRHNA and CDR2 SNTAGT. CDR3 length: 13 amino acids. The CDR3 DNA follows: TGTGCCAGCAGTGCGGCGGGGACGACTGAAGCTTTCTTT. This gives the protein CASSAAGTTEAFF.

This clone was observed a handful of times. CDR3 region: CASSPPLNQPQHF. The CDR3 nucleotides are TGTGCCAGCAGTCCCCCCCTTAATCAGCCCCAGCATTTT. The chain employs TRBV28 and TRBJ1-5; no reliable D call. This CDR3 contains 13 residues. V shed 5 bases and J shed 4 bases, with 9 bases lying between them. Germline-derived CDR1 and CDR2 are MDHEN and SYDVKM.

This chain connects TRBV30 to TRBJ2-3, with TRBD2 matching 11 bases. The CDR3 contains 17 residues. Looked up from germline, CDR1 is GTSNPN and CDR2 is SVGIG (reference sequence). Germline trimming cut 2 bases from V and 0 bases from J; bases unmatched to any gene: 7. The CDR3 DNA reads TGTGCCTGGAGTAAGCTAGCGGGGGGCTTGAGCACAGATACGCAGTATTTT. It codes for CAWSKLAGGLSTDTQYF. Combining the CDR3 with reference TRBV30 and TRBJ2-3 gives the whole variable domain SQTIHQWPATLVQPVGSPLSLECTVEGTSNPNLYWYRQAAGRGLQLLFYSVGIGQISSEVPQNLSASRPQDRQFILSSKKLLLSDSGFYLCAWSKLAGGLSTDTQYFGPGTRLTVL.

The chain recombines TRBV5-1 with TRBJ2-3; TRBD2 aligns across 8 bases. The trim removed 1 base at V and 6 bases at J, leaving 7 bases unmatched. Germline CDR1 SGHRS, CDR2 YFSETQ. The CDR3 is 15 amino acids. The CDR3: CASSLRAGVGDTQYF. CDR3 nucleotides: TGCGCCAGCAGCTTGAGAGCGGGAGTGGGGGATACGCAGTATTTT. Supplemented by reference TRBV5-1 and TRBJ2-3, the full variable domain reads KAGVTQTPRYLIKTRGQQVTLSCSPISGHRSVSWYQQTPGQGLQFLFEYFSETQRNKGNFPGRFSGRQFSNSRSEMNVSTLELGDSALYLCASSLRAGVGDTQYFGPGTRLTVL.

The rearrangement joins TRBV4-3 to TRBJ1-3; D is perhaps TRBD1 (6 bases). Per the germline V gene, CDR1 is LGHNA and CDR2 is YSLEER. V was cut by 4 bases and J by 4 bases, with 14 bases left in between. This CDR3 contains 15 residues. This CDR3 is CASSLTGLTGNTIYF. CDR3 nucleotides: TGCGCCAGCAGCCTTACAGGGTTAACGGGAAACACCATATATTTT.

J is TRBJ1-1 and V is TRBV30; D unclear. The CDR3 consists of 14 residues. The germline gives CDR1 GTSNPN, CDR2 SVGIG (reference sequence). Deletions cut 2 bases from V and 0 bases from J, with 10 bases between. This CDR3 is CAWSSWAMNTEAFF. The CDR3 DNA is TGTGCCTGGAGTTCGTGGGCCATGAACACTGAAGCTTTCTTT.

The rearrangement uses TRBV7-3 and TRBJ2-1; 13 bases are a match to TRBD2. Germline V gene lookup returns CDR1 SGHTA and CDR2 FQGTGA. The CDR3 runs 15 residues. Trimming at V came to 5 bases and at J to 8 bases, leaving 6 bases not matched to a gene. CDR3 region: CASSVTSGRKDEQFF. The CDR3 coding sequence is TGTGCCAGCAGCGTGACTAGCGGGAGGAAAGATGAGCAGTTCTTC.

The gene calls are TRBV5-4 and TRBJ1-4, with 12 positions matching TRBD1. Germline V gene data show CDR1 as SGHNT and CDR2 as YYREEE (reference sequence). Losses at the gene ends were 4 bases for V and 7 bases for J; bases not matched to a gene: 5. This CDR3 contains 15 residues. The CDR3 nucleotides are TGTGCCAGCAGCCCGGGGACAGGGGGCAGTGAAAAACTGTTTTTT. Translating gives CASSPGTGGSEKLFF.

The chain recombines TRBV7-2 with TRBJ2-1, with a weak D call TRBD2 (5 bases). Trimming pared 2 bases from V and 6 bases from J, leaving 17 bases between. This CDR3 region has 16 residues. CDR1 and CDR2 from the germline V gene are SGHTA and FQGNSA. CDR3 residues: CASSLIPRASFNEQFF. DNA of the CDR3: TGTGCCAGCAGCTTAATCCCGAGGGCCAGCTTCAATGAGCAGTTCTTC.

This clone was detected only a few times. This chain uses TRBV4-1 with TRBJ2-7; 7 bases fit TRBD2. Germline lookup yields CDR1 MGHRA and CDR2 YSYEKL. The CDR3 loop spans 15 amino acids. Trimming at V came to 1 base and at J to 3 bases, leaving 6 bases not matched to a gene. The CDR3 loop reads CASSQVFPGGYEQYF. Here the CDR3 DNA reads TGCGCCAGCAGCCAAGTTTTCCCGGGGGGCTACGAGCAGTACTTC.

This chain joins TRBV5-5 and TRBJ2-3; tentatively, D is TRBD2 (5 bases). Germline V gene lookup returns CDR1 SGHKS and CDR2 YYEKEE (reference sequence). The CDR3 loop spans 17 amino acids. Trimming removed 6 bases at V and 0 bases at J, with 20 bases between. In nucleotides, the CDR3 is TGTGCCAGCATCCCATCTCGTAGGACTGTAAGCACAGATACGCAGTATTTT. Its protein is CASIPSRRTVSTDTQYF.

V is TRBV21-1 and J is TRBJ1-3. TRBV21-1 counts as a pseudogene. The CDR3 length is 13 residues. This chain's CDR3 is CASSKTAGNTIYF. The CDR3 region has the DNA TGTGCCAGCAGCAAAACGGCTGGAAACACCATATATTTT.

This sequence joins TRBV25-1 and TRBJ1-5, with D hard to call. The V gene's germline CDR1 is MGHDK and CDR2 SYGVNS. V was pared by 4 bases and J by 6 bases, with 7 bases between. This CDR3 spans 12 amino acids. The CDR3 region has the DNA TGTGCCAGCAGTGTATCCGGTCAGCCCCAGCATTTT. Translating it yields CASSVSGQPQHF.

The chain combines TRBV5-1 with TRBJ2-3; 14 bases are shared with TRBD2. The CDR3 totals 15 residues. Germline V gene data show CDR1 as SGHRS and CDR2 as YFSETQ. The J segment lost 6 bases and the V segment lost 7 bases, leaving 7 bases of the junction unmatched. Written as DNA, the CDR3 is TGCGCCAGCGGACTAGCGGGGGGACGCATGGATACGCAGTATTTT. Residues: CASGLAGGRMDTQYF.

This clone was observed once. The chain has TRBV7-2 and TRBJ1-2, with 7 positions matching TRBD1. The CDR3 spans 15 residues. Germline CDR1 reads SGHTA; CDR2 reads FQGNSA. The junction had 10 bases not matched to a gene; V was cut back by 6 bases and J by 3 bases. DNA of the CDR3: TGTGCCAGCAGTTTAACAGGGGTCGGTGACTATGGCTACACCTTC. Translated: CASSLTGVGDYGYTF.

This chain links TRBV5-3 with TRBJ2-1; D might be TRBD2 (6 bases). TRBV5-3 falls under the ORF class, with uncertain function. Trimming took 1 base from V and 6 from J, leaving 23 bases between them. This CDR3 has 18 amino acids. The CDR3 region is CARSLRTGGASSRNEQFF. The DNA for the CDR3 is TGTGCCAGAAGCTTGCGTACCGGAGGGGCTAGCTCGCGCAATGAGCAGTTCTTC.